The source of this T cell receptor (beta chain) is a study of CD8 T cells in Susac syndrome. For this clonotype: Its antigen is as yet unknown.

This CDR3 has 14 residues. V lost 2 bases to trimming and J lost 0 bases, with 10 bases between them. CDR1 and CDR2 from the germline V gene are DFQATT and SNEGSKA (reference sequence). Reverse transcription of roughly 0.5 to 1 ug RNA used random hexamers. immunoSEQ multiplex PCR amplified TCR beta CDR3 across 54 Vbeta, 13 Jbeta. TCRdb re-derived calls from the immunoSEQ multiplex PCR reads in MiXCR, one entry per CDR3 protein. Of more than 150,000 distinct CDR3 sequences detected, 95% to 97% appear once; the ten largest clones hold roughly 0.12%. Sequencing targeted TCR beta in blood CD8+ and CD4+ T cells. Study-level findings and limits: In its TCR sequencing and HLA analysis, the study acknowledged that the number of individuals was relatively small.

Sequenced sample: CD4+ T cells from PBMCs. The V gene is TRBV20-1, the J gene TRBJ2-5; a possible D gene is TRBD1 (6 bases). The clonotype comes from a human donor with Susac syndrome. The CDR3 DNA follows: TGCAGTGCTAGATACAGACAGGACCAAGAGACCCAGTACTTC. Translated: CSARYRQDQETQYF.